This TCR beta chain comes out of a study of T cell responses to AZD1222 COVID-19 vaccine. Study-level findings and limits: Seropositive at baseline were only a handful of AZD1222 recipients. No day 14 peak samples; only post-peak repertoires were characterized. Donor demographics were predominantly white British with a female majority; clonal diversity may be underestimated. Dominant at 160-218 and 743-854, vaccine-associated CD4 TCRs also spanned spike.

Germline CDR1 reads LNHNV; CDR2 reads YYDKDF (reference sequence). CDR3 length: 14 amino acids. V was pared by 0 bases and J by 4 bases, with 8 bases between. Assay used: immunoSEQ multiplex PCR; TCRdb lists only in-frame clones, some missing. The table records approximately 180,000 clones, approximately 90% of them present only once. On this clone itself: The antigen remains undetermined.

The chain has TRBV15 and TRBJ2-3; D uncertain. This receptor was obtained from an adult who received the MenACWY meningococcal vaccine as a control. Material: peripheral blood, obtained 28 days after the second dose of the MenACWY control vaccine. For the CDR3, the DNA is TGTGCCACCAGCAGAGACCGCCAGGCAGATACGCAGTATTTT. It translates to CATSRDRQADTQYF.